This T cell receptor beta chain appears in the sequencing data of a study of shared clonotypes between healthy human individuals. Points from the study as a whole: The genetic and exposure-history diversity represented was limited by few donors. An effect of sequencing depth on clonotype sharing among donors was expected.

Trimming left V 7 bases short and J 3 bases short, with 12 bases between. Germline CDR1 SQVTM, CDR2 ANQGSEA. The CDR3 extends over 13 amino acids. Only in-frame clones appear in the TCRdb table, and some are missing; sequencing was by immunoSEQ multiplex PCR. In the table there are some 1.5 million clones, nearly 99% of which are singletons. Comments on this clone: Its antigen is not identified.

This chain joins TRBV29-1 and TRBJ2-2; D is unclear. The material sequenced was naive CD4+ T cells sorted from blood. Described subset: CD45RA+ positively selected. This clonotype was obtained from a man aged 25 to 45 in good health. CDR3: CSAARGYTGELFF. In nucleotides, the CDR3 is TGCAGCGCCGCCCGAGGCTACACCGGGGAGCTGTTTTTT.